Below are 27 T cell receptor beta chains sequenced from a single sample in a study of CD8+ T cells in alopecia areata (dated by TCRdb to the late 2010s). According to the study, the label for this sample's time point signals: roughly 27 days on oral tofacitinib. Reading the label with the study, this specimen's treatment or condition is: oral pan-JAK inhibitor, 5-10 mg twice daily. Library preparation was by the immunoSEQ multiplex PCR assay. For TCR sequencing, RNA was extracted from every sample and reverse transcribed into cDNA to serve as template. TCRdb took this table from immuneACCESS and kept in-frame rearrangements with V and J called. Such tables lack part of the clones; where checked against another copy, unresolved V genes explain under half of the gap, and the rest is unexplained. In this sample the table shows about 220,000 clones, under 60% of which occur a single time. The ten most abundant clones make up around 1.4% of the sample.

The specimen was CD4+ T cells sorted from blood, collected at week 4, from a patient treated with tofacitinib. The receptors originated from a human donor with alopecia areata.

This rearrangement joins TRBV4-3 to TRBJ2-1; D not certain. The CDR3 runs 14 residues. V was pared by 4 bases and J by 4 bases, with 11 bases between. CDR1 LGHNA and CDR2 YSLEER come from the germline V gene. The CDR3, as DNA: TGCGCCAGCAGCCCCGCCGTCGGGTACAATGAGCAGTTCTTC. As protein: CASSPAVGYNEQFF.

V usage is TRBV30 and J usage is TRBJ2-1, with D tentatively TRBD2 (5 bases). Germline V gene sequence: CDR1 GTSNPN, CDR2 SVGIG (reference sequence). The length of the CDR3 is 12 residues. The V end lost 0 bases, the J end lost 15 bases, and 15 bases lay between the germline ends. The CDR3 sequence: CAWSVRVGVPFF. CDR3 DNA: TGTGCCTGGAGTGTACGGGTCGGGGTGCCGTTCTTC.

Comments on this clone: A read error may produce the germline difference seen at one junction end. V usage is TRBV5-4 and J usage is TRBJ1-4, with TRBD1 matching over 8 bases. In germline, CDR1 is SGHNT, CDR2 YYREEE (reference sequence). The CDR3 length is 12 residues. CDR3 DNA sequence: TGTGCCAGCAGCTTGGCCACAGGGGGGATTTCATTT. Translating it yields CASSLATGGISF.

The chain couples TRBV29-1 to TRBJ1-5; no reliable D call. With 4 bases removed from V and 4 bases from J, the gap between germline ends came to 11 bases. From germline, CDR1 is SQVTM and CDR2 ANQGSEA. The CDR3 runs to 13 residues. CDR3 amino acids: CSVGIGSNQPQHF. CDR3 bases: TGCAGCGTTGGAATAGGGTCGAATCAGCCCCAGCATTTT.

J is TRBJ2-5 and V is TRBV29-1; D perhaps matches TRBD1 (5 bases). The DNA end favors TRBJ2-7, so the J call may be wrong. Germline values: CDR1 SQVTM, CDR2 ANQGSEA. The CDR3 is 12 amino acids. The CDR3 DNA reads as TGCAGCGCAGGACAAGCCACCTACGAGCAGTACTTC. Amino acid sequence: CSAGQATYEQYF.

V and J are TRBV11-2 and TRBJ2-4; no clear D. In germline, CDR1 is SGHAT, CDR2 FQNNGV. V dropped 2 bases and J dropped 9 bases, with 14 bases sitting between them. This CDR3 is built from 14 residues. The CDR3 here is CASSLTHRDAIQYF. The CDR3 nucleotides are TGTGCCAGCAGCTTAACCCACCGAGACGCCATTCAGTACTTC.

In this sample, this clone turned up a few times. The chain couples TRBV30 to TRBJ1-1; D is ambiguous. Germline CDR1 is GTSNPN and CDR2 is SVGIG (reference sequence). The ends were cut back, 3 bases at V and 3 bases at J, with 8 bases in the middle. There are 12 residues in the CDR3. CDR3 nucleotides: TGTGCCTGGAGCCTGCCTGACACTGAAGCTTTCTTT. It specifies CAWSLPDTEAFF.

The table lists this clone with a few counts. The chain joins TRBV9 to TRBJ1-2; D call uncertain. Trimming removed 9 bases at V and 4 bases at J, with 22 bases between. The CDR3 extends over 15 amino acids. CDR1 and CDR2 (germline): SGDLS, YYNGEE. The CDR3 loop is CATHSLRVLGYGYTF. In DNA, the CDR3 is TGTGCCACACACTCATTAAGGGTGCTTGGCTATGGCTACACCTTC.

The chain has TRBV7-3 and TRBJ2-2, with D possibly being TRBD2 (6 bases). The CDR3 length is 15 residues. Between the trimmed V and J ends, which lost 5 bases and 2 bases, there was a span of 12 bases. Germline V lookup: CDR1 SGHTA, CDR2 FQGTGA. In DNA form, the CDR3 reads TGTGCCAGCAGCCCTACTAGCCCTAACACCGGGGAGCTGTTTTTT. Translating it yields CASSPTSPNTGELFF.

In this sample, this clone turned up once. The V and J genes are TRBV29-1 and TRBJ2-7; a weak D match, TRBD1 (7 bases). Trimming left V 2 bases short and J 4 bases short, with 18 bases between. CDR3 size: 15 residues. Per germline, CDR1 SQVTM and CDR2 ANQGSEA. DNA of the CDR3: TGCAGCGTTGAACGGACGGTCAGGGGGGTGTACGAGCAGTACTTC. Its protein is CSVERTVRGVYEQYF.

In this sample, this clone turned up once. This sequence joins TRBV7-3 and TRBJ2-3, with 8 positions matching TRBD1. With 6 bases clipped from V and 2 bases from J, the junction kept 10 bases outside the gene matches. The CDR3 consists of 16 residues. Germline V lookup: CDR1 SGHTA, CDR2 FQGTGA. The CDR3 DNA is TGTGCCAGCAGACCTGGGACAGGTCACGCCACAGATACGCAGTATTTT. Protein sequence: CASRPGTGHATDTQYF.

The rearrangement links TRBV2 to TRBJ2-7; D remains ambiguous. The germline V gene encodes CDR1 SNHLY and CDR2 FYNNEI. This CDR3 contains 11 residues. V was cut by 4 bases and J by 5 bases, with 6 bases left in between. CDR3: CASSVVDEQYF. CDR3 nucleotides: TGTGCCAGCAGTGTCGTGGACGAGCAGTACTTC. Full variable domain (rest looked up from reference TRBV2 and TRBJ2-7): EPEVTQTPSHQVTQMGQEVILRCVPISNHLYFYWYRQILGQKVEFLVSFYNNEISEKSEIFDDQFSVERPDGSNFTLKIRSTKLEDSAMYFCASSVVDEQYFGPGTRLTVT.

This clone was recorded once. This chain links TRBV7-2 with TRBJ2-7; the match to TRBD1 covers 11 bases. Germline trimming cut 6 bases from V and 6 bases from J; bases unmatched to any gene: 10. The V gene's germline CDR1 is SGHTA and CDR2 FQGNSA. CDR3 length equals 15 residues. In DNA form, the CDR3 reads TGTGCCAGCAGTGCCGGACAGGGGGCCCGCGGCGAGCAGTACTTC. Translated: CASSAGQGARGEQYF.

The CDR3 spells CASSVQGYQETQYF. Written as DNA, the CDR3 is TGCGCCAGCAGCGTTCAGGGTTACCAAGAGACCCAGTACTTC. V is TRBV5-1 and J is TRBJ2-5, with D possibly matching TRBD1 (5 bases). Trimming shortened V by 4 bases and J by 0 bases, and 10 bases separated the two germline ends. Germline lookup yields CDR1 SGHRS and CDR2 YFSETQ. The CDR3 totals 14 residues.

The rearrangement joins TRBV7-2 to TRBJ1-5, with D hard to call. This CDR3 has 12 amino acids. V lost 4 bases to trimming and J lost 10 bases, with 11 bases between them. The germline gives CDR1 SGHTA, CDR2 FQGNSA. As DNA, the CDR3 is TGTGCCAGCAGCTCCTATACGGGACCCCAGCATTTT. It yields the protein CASSSYTGPQHF.

The genes are TRBV5-6 and TRBJ2-4; D is possibly TRBD1 (5 bases). The V end lost 5 bases, the J end lost 0 bases, and 15 bases lay between the germline ends. CDR1 is SGHDT and CDR2 is YYEEEE in the germline V gene. This CDR3 is 16 amino acids long. For the CDR3, the DNA is TGTGCCAGCAGGCAGTGGGGCCTATTAGCCAAAAACATTCAGTACTTC. This translates into CASRQWGLLAKNIQYF.

CDR3 coding DNA: TGTGCCAGCAGCTTAGACGCTTCAGAGATCTACGAGCAGTACTTC. The encoded protein is CASSLDASEIYEQYF. The genes are TRBV11-2 and TRBJ2-7, with D unclear. The CDR3 loop spans 15 amino acids. CDR1 SGHAT and CDR2 FQNNGV come from the germline V gene. V lost 0 bases to trimming and J lost 3 bases, with 12 bases between them.

The genes are TRBV4-2 and TRBJ2-3; unclear D gene. The ends were cut back, 0 bases at V and 5 bases at J, with 12 bases in the middle. This CDR3 spans 15 amino acids. Germline V CDR1 and CDR2: LGHNA, YNFKEQ. The DNA of the CDR3 is TGTGCCAGCAGCCAAGAAGTCCAGCTTGGAGATACGCAGTATTTT. It is translated as CASSQEVQLGDTQYF.

CDR3 DNA sequence: TGCGCCAGCAGCCAAAGACTCGCTAATGAGCAGTTCTTC. It specifies CASSQRLANEQFF. The V and J genes are TRBV4-3 and TRBJ2-1, with D unclear. V lost 2 bases and J lost 7, with 9 bases in between. The CDR3 is 13 amino acids. Germline lookup yields CDR1 LGHNA and CDR2 YSLEER.

V and J are TRBV25-1 and TRBJ1-2; D is ambiguous. In germline, CDR1 is MGHDK, CDR2 SYGVNS. With 5 bases removed from V and 4 bases from J, the gap between germline ends came to 5 bases. This CDR3 is 11 amino acids long. CDR3 sequence: CASSFSYGYTF. The CDR3 DNA reads TGTGCCAGCAGTTTTAGCTATGGCTACACCTTC.

V and J are TRBV6-1 and TRBJ2-1, with 8 nucleotides matching TRBD1. Losses at the gene ends were 4 bases for V and 6 bases for J; bases not matched to a gene: 5. CDR3 size: 14 residues. The germline CDR1 and CDR2 sequences are MNHNS and SASEGT. The CDR3 DNA is TGTGCCAGCAGTGGACAGGGGAGGACCAATGAGCAGTTCTTC. This encodes CASSGQGRTNEQFF.

This clone was seen a few times. The chain employs TRBV29-1 and TRBJ2-7; 10 positions agree with TRBD1. Germline V gives CDR1 SQVTM, CDR2 ANQGSEA. This CDR3 contains 12 residues. With V trimmed by 3 bases and J by 7 bases, 3 bases remained unmatched. The CDR3 here is CSVERTGGEQYF. In nucleotides, the CDR3 is TGCAGCGTTGAGAGGACAGGGGGTGAGCAGTACTTC.

This clone was seen more than once but under ten times. The genes are TRBV20-1 and TRBJ1-2; no firm D call. Trimming cost V 1 base and J 9 bases, with 9 bases left between them. CDR1 and CDR2 (germline): DFQATT, SNEGSKA (reference sequence). The CDR3 is 11 residues long. The CDR3 region has the DNA TGCAGTGCTAGAGTAGGGTTAAGCTACACCTTC. Its translation: CSARVGLSYTF.

This clone turned up a few times. The rearrangement links TRBV11-2 to TRBJ2-1; D is unclear. Germline V gene data show CDR1 as SGHAT and CDR2 as FQNNGV. V was pared by 5 bases and J by 4 bases, with 12 bases between. The CDR3 spans 14 residues. The CDR3: CASSDRMEYNEQFF. CDR3 sequence (DNA): TGTGCCAGCAGCGATCGGATGGAATACAATGAGCAGTTCTTC.

The genes are TRBV30 and TRBJ2-6; 7 positions agree with TRBD1. Germline CDR1 GTSNPN, CDR2 SVGIG (reference sequence). This CDR3 comprises 17 residues. J was trimmed by 2 bases and V by 1 base; bases with no gene match: 8. The CDR3 nucleotides are TGTGCCTGGAGTGAGACAGGGCCCCTGGCTGGGGCCAACGTCCTGACTTTC. Encoded protein: CAWSETGPLAGANVLTF.

The V gene is TRBV30, the J gene TRBJ2-4, with unresolved D. CDR1 and CDR2 from the germline V gene are GTSNPN and SVGIG (reference sequence). V was trimmed by 3 bases and J by 2 bases, leaving 11 bases between them. The CDR3 sequence is 14 residues long. CDR3 DNA: TGTGCCTGGAGCGCGCGAAGGTCCAAAAACATTCAGTACTTC. Translation: CAWSARRSKNIQYF.

The chain is built from TRBV5-1 and TRBJ2-3, with 15 bases aligning to TRBD2. Trimming cost V 3 bases and J 0 bases; bases outside gene matches: 5. Per the germline V gene, CDR1 is SGHRS and CDR2 is YFSETQ. The CDR3 consists of 18 residues. CDR3 sequence reads: CASSSGLAGGRSTDTQYF. CDR3 coding DNA: TGCGCCAGCAGCTCGGGACTAGCGGGGGGCCGGAGCACAGATACGCAGTATTTT.